Reported below is one T cell receptor beta chain. The V end lost 4 bases, the J end lost 8 bases, and 19 bases lay between the germline ends. The CDR3 is 15 amino acids. Germline values: CDR1 LGHDT, CDR2 YNNKEL (reference sequence). This entry belongs to a study of blood T cells in healthy people across ages. Ten milliliters of peripheral blood were drawn from each donor into EDTA-treated tubes. Next came a second PCR, run for roughly 7 to 12 cycles, which used a sample-barcoded 5' primer along with a J-beta primer mix. Each of the samples gave a minimum of 2.5 million paired-end reads that contained CDR3. MiXCR, run by TCRdb on the 5' RACE reads, gives a single entry per CDR3 protein. Among 780,000 or so distinct CDR3 sequences listed, approximately 25% were seen once. These data were also reused for a study on T cells of mothers and their children. As that study records: The TCR beta CDR3 read count exceeded 8.5 million for each mother and was several million for each child.

The chain uses TRBV3-1 and TRBJ2-3; D may match TRBD1 or TRBD2 (5 bases each). This TCR came from a boy aged 5-17 years in good health. Sequencing was performed on blood. CDR3 amino acids: CASSLRASKRGTQYF. In DNA form, the CDR3 reads TGTGCCAGCAGCCTCCGGGCCTCGAAGAGGGGTACGCAGTATTTT.